This is a list of T cell receptor beta chains from one sample in a study of control samples from healthy donors and cancer patients. Libraries were prepared by immunoSEQ multiplex PCR; TCRdb keeps only in-frame clonotypes and omits some of them. The top ten clones hold more than 15% of a sample with 5,500 to 8,500 clones, about 74% of them seen once. The source material was formalin-fixed, paraffin-embedded tissue. These receptors were collected from a male donor with melanoma. Each CDR3 is given with its conserved first and last residue. D genes are given only for firm matches. Size is stated for part of the rows, as once, few or many counts, or as a class when the clone is expanded.

clone size: NA; J gene: TRBJ2-2; V gene: TRBV15; D gene: NA; CDR3 protein: CATRLDRMAGELFF; CDR3 DNA: TGTGCCACCAGATTAGACAGGATGGCCGGGGAGCTGTTTTTT
clone size: NA; J gene: TRBJ1-5; V gene: TRBV18; D gene: TRBD1; CDR3 protein: CASSCDRDQQPQHF; CDR3 DNA: TGTGCCAGCTCATGTGACAGGGATCAACAGCCCCAGCATTTT
clone size: NA; J gene: TRBJ1-1; V gene: TRBV19; D gene: TRBD1; CDR3 protein: CASTQGAEAFF; CDR3 DNA: TGTGCCAGTACTCAGGGGGCTGAAGCTTTCTTT
clone size: once; J gene: TRBJ2-7; V gene: TRBV6-5; D gene: TRBD1; CDR3 protein: CASSRSDRGPYEQYF; CDR3 DNA: TGTGCCAGCAGCCGAAGTGACAGGGGGCCCTACGAGCAGTACTTC
clone size: NA; J gene: TRBJ1-6; V gene: TRBV19; D gene: NA; CDR3 protein: CASSIGGDNSPLYF; CDR3 DNA: TGTGCCAGTAGTATAGGAGGAGATAATTCACCCCTCTACTTT
clone size: NA; J gene: TRBJ2-3; V gene: TRBV10-3; D gene: NA; CDR3 protein: CAISVRFGDTQYF; CDR3 DNA: TGTGCCATCAGTGTTCGCTTTGGAGATACGCAGTATTTT
clone size: NA; J gene: TRBJ2-1; V gene: TRBV5-1; D gene: TRBD1; CDR3 protein: CASRKTTGAGAHEQFF; CDR3 DNA: TGCGCCAGCAGAAAAACAACAGGGGCCGGGGCCCATGAGCAGTTCTTC
clone size: NA; J gene: TRBJ2-1; V gene: TRBV27; D gene: TRBD1; CDR3 protein: CASSFMGQGGNEQFF; CDR3 DNA: TGTGCCAGCAGTTTCATGGGACAGGGAGGGAATGAGCAGTTCTTC
clone size: NA; J gene: TRBJ2-7; V gene: TRBV11-3; D gene: NA; CDR3 protein: CASSFQSSYEQYF; CDR3 DNA: TGTGCCAGCAGCTTCCAGAGCTCCTACGAGCAGTACTTC
clone size: NA; J gene: TRBJ2-1; V gene: TRBV7-8; D gene: TRBD2; CDR3 protein: CASSLGTSGGGSYNEQFF; CDR3 DNA: TGTGCCAGCAGCTTGGGGACTAGCGGGGGGGGCTCCTACAATGAGCAGTTCTTC
clone size: NA; J gene: TRBJ2-3; V gene: TRBV9; D gene: NA; CDR3 protein: CASSVEGASTDTQYF; CDR3 DNA: TGTGCCAGCAGCGTAGAAGGGGCTAGCACAGATACGCAGTATTTT
clone size: few; J gene: TRBJ2-5; V gene: TRBV7-6; D gene: NA; CDR3 protein: CASSLELFRDQETQYF; CDR3 DNA: TGTGCCAGCAGCTTAGAGTTGTTCAGGGATCAAGAGACCCAGTACTTC
clone size: NA; J gene: TRBJ1-4; V gene: TRBV6-5; D gene: NA; CDR3 protein: CASSYSIAGTNEKLFF; CDR3 DNA: TGTGCCAGCAGTTACTCGATCGCAGGGACTAATGAAAAACTGTTTTTT
clone size: NA; J gene: TRBJ2-7; V gene: TRBV7-9; D gene: TRBD2; CDR3 protein: CASSLRLAGDSYEQYF; CDR3 DNA: TGTGCCAGTAGCTTACGGCTAGCGGGGGACTCCTACGAGCAGTACTTC
clone size: NA; J gene: TRBJ2-3; V gene: TRBV29-1; D gene: NA; CDR3 protein: CSVDGVGETDTQYF; CDR3 DNA: TGCAGCGTTGACGGGGTTGGGGAGACAGATACGCAGTATTTT
clone size: NA; J gene: TRBJ1-3; V gene: TRBV2; D gene: NA; CDR3 protein: CVVESSGNTIYF; CDR3 DNA: TGTGTCGTAGAAAGCTCTGGAAACACCATATATTTT
clone size: NA; J gene: TRBJ1-3; V gene: TRBV18; D gene: TRBD1; CDR3 protein: CASSPGDRVAGNTIYF; CDR3 DNA: TGTGCCAGCTCACCCGGAGACAGGGTTGCTGGAAACACCATATATTTT
clone size: few; J gene: TRBJ2-5; V gene: TRBV28; D gene: NA; CDR3 protein: CASRRRETQYF; CDR3 DNA: TGTGCCAGCAGACGGCGAGAGACCCAGTACTTC
clone size: few; J gene: TRBJ2-3; V gene: TRBV4-3; D gene: TRBD2; CDR3 protein: CASSQAGGGTDTQYF; CDR3 DNA: TGCGCCAGCAGCCAAGCCGGGGGGGGCACAGATACGCAGTATTTT
clone size: few; J gene: TRBJ2-1; V gene: TRBV29-1; D gene: NA; CDR3 protein: CSVEDLRPDEQFF; CDR3 DNA: TGCAGCGTTGAAGACCTCCGACCCGATGAGCAGTTCTTC
clone size: few; J gene: TRBJ1-1; V gene: TRBV7-2; D gene: NA; CDR3 protein: CASSLRPPGQGPTEAFF; CDR3 DNA: TGTGCCAGCAGCTTACGACCTCCCGGGCAGGGTCCCACTGAAGCTTTCTTT
clone size: few; J gene: TRBJ1-6; V gene: TRBV7-2; D gene: NA; CDR3 protein: CASSLDRNSYNSPLHF; CDR3 DNA: TGTGCCAGCAGCTTAGACAGGAACTCCTATAATTCACCCCTCCACTTT
clone size: NA; J gene: TRBJ1-1; V gene: TRBV11-1; D gene: NA; CDR3 protein: CASSVPRRDTEAFF; CDR3 DNA: TGTGCCAGCAGCGTCCCCCGCCGGGACACTGAAGCTTTCTTT
clone size: NA; J gene: TRBJ2-1; V gene: TRBV3-1/TRBV3-2; D gene: TRBD2; CDR3 protein: CASSFLWGLATPYNEQFF; CDR3 DNA: TGTGCCAGCAGCTTCCTCTGGGGACTAGCGACTCCTTACAATGAGCAGTTCTTC